The 31 T cell receptor beta chains below come from one sample, sequenced in a study of cytomegalovirus exposure and HLA in healthy donors. 60 Vbeta and 13 Jbeta primers were used in PCR. Only in-frame clones appear in the TCRdb table, and some are missing; sequencing was by immunoSEQ multiplex PCR. The table records over 150,000 clones, around 83% of them present only once. Sequencing input: PBMCs. These receptor sequences come from a man aged 45-65 years in good health and CMV-seronegative.

In its sample, this clone was seen once. V and J are TRBV27 and TRBJ2-1; TRBD1 agrees at 9 bases. This CDR3 comprises 17 residues. V lost 2 bases and J lost 5; bases outside the gene matches: 10. CDR1 and CDR2 from the germline V gene are MNHEY and SMNVEV (reference sequence). Here the CDR3 reads CASSLIVDRGYHNEQFF. In DNA, the CDR3 is TGTGCCAGCAGTTTAATAGTTGACAGGGGGTACCACAATGAGCAGTTCTTC.

The chain couples TRBV27 to TRBJ2-5; 11 nucleotides agree with TRBD1. Germline CDR1 is MNHEY and CDR2 is SMNVEV (reference sequence). This CDR3 is built from 15 residues. V lost 6 bases to trimming and J lost 4 bases; unmatched junction nucleotides: 7. CDR3 in DNA: TGTGCCAGCAGCTCAGAGGACAGGGGGCGAGAGACCCAGTACTTC. Translating gives CASSSEDRGRETQYF.

The J gene is TRBJ2-2, the V gene TRBV29-1, with D possibly TRBD1 on 6 matching bases. The CDR3 loop spans 15 amino acids. Germline assignment: CDR1 SQVTM and CDR2 ANQGSEA. The V gene lost 7 bases and the J gene lost 1 base, with 16 bases spanning the gap. CDR3 sequence (DNA): TGCAGCGCCGCTCCTTGGGGGCAGAACACCGGGGAGCTGTTTTTT. This encodes CSAAPWGQNTGELFF.

The genes are TRBV7-3 and TRBJ2-3; TRBD2 aligns across 7 bases. Germline V gene data show CDR1 as SGHTA and CDR2 as FQGTGA. The CDR3 extends over 14 amino acids. The J segment lost 3 bases and the V segment lost 2 bases, leaving 2 bases of the junction unmatched. CDR3 coding DNA: TGTGCCAGCAGCTTAGCGGGAGTGACAGATACGCAGTATTTT. It encodes CASSLAGVTDTQYF. Using reference TRBV7-3 and TRBJ2-3 for the parts outside the CDR3, the full variable domain is GAGVSQTPSNKVTEKGKYVELRCDPISGHTALYWYRQSLGQGPEFLIYFQGTGAADDSGLPNDRFFAVRPEGSVSTLKIQRTERGDSAVYLCASSLAGVTDTQYFGPGTRLTVL.

The V and J genes are TRBV7-8 and TRBJ2-7; weak D call: TRBD2 (6 bases). In germline, CDR1 is SGHVS, CDR2 FQNEAQ. CDR3 length: 15 amino acids. V lost 0 bases and J 7 bases, leaving 16 bases between the germline ends. In DNA form, the CDR3 reads TGTGCCAGCAGCTTAGCGGATAGTAGCGGTCTGGAGCAGTACTTC. As protein: CASSLADSSGLEQYF.

The chain uses TRBV27 and TRBJ2-2; D uncertain. Deletions cut 3 bases from V and 1 base from J, with 6 bases between. The CDR3 has 14 amino acids. CDR1 and CDR2 from the germline V gene are MNHEY and SMNVEV (reference sequence). The CDR3 loop reads CASSFSWNTGELFF. The CDR3, as DNA: TGTGCCAGCAGTTTTAGCTGGAACACCGGGGAGCTGTTTTTT.

The chain recombines TRBV28 with TRBJ1-3; 8 bases are a match to TRBD1. From germline, CDR1 is MDHEN and CDR2 SYDVKM. The CDR3 is 16 amino acids. The junction had 10 bases not matched to a gene; V was cut back by 5 bases and J by 4 bases. The CDR3 region is CASSLDQGARGNTIYF. As DNA, the CDR3 is TGTGCCAGCAGTCTAGATCAGGGGGCCAGAGGAAACACCATATATTTT. The variable domain in full, with the rest retrieved from reference TRBV28 and TRBJ1-3, is DVKVTQSSRYLVKRTGEKVFLECVQDMDHENMFWYRQDPGLGLRLIYFSYDVKMKEKGDIPEGYSVSREKKERFSLILESASTNQTSMYLCASSLDQGARGNTIYFGEGSWLTVV.

The CDR3 DNA reads TGTGCCAGCAGCTCGGGACACCGGAACACTGAAGCTTTCTTT. Amino acids: CASSSGHRNTEAFF. This chain connects TRBV11-3 to TRBJ1-1; tentative D call: TRBD1 (6 bases). Germline V gives CDR1 SGHNT, CDR2 YENEEA. Between the trimmed V and J ends, which lost 4 bases and 1 base, there was a span of 10 bases. This CDR3 contains 14 residues.

This chain joins TRBV19 and TRBJ2-6, with 8 bases matching TRBD1. Germline V CDR1 and CDR2: LNHDA, SQIVND (reference sequence). This CDR3 comprises 15 residues. Trimming at V came to 4 bases and at J to 2 bases, leaving 1 base not matched to a gene. CDR3 coding DNA: TGTGCCAGTAGTAAACAGGGGGCTGGGGCCAACGTCCTGACTTTC. Protein sequence: CASSKQGAGANVLTF.

The V call is TRBV6-5, the J call TRBJ2-2, with unresolved D. The V end lost 2 bases, the J end lost 3 bases, and 10 bases lay between the germline ends. The CDR3 spans 15 residues. The germline V gene has CDR1 MNHEY and CDR2 SVGAGI. The CDR3 DNA is TGTGCCAGCAGTTACGAGGTATTGGACACCGGGGAGCTGTTTTTT. Residues: CASSYEVLDTGELFF.

The genes are TRBV7-9 and TRBJ2-3, with no clear D. V lost 5 bases and J lost 2, with 8 bases in between. Germline assignment: CDR1 SEHNR and CDR2 FQNEAQ (reference sequence). The CDR3 is 13 residues long. CDR3 DNA: TGTGCCAGCAGCCGCGGCCTCACAGATACGCAGTATTTT. As protein: CASSRGLTDTQYF.

The rearrangement joins TRBV7-9 to TRBJ2-5; 10 positions match TRBD2. CDR1 SEHNR and CDR2 FQNEAQ come from the germline V gene (reference sequence). The CDR3 is 16 amino acids. V was clipped by 5 bases and J by 0 bases; unmatched bases: 6. The CDR3 here is CASSPWTSGNQETQYF. The CDR3 DNA reads as TGTGCCAGCAGCCCCTGGACTAGCGGTAACCAAGAGACCCAGTACTTC.

This clone was seen a few times. The chain combines TRBV2 with TRBJ2-7, with TRBD1 as a possible D gene (5 bases). The CDR3 is 13 residues long. Trimming took off 4 bases at V and 4 bases at J, with 11 bases between the two ends. CDR1 is SNHLY, CDR2 FYNNEI, per germline. CDR3: CASSVGEGYEQYF. CDR3 bases: TGTGCCAGCAGTGTAGGGGAAGGGTACGAGCAGTACTTC.

The chain has TRBV10-3 and TRBJ2-7, with no clear D. The germline V and J ends were trimmed by 6 bases and 4 bases, with 7 bases remaining between them. Germline assignment: CDR1 ENHRY and CDR2 SYGVKD. This CDR3 has 11 residues. The CDR3 spells CAISNFYEQYF. The CDR3 DNA follows: TGTGCCATCAGCAACTTTTACGAGCAGTACTTC.

The rearrangement uses TRBV18 and TRBJ2-7, with unresolved D. V lost 0 bases to trimming and J lost 1 base, with 4 bases between them. This CDR3 is built from 13 residues. In germline, CDR1 is KGHSH, CDR2 LQKENI. In nucleotides, the CDR3 is TGTGCCAGCTCACCACCCGGGTCCTACGAGCAGTACTTC. Translated, it gives CASSPPGSYEQYF.

This rearrangement joins TRBV5-1 to TRBJ1-2; 9 positions agree with TRBD1. The germline CDR1 and CDR2 sequences are SGHRS and YFSETQ. CDR3 length: 17 amino acids. V lost 1 base to trimming and J lost 1 base; unmatched junction nucleotides: 8. This chain's CDR3 is CASSLSVPGQGNYGYTF. The CDR3 DNA sequence: TGCGCCAGCAGCTTGTCTGTCCCGGGACAGGGTAACTATGGCTACACCTTC. The full variable domain, with the rest looked up from reference TRBV5-1 and TRBJ1-2, is KAGVTQTPRYLIKTRGQQVTLSCSPISGHRSVSWYQQTPGQGLQFLFEYFSETQRNKGNFPGRFSGRQFSNSRSEMNVSTLELGDSALYLCASSLSVPGQGNYGYTFGSGTRLTVV.

DNA for the CDR3: TGTGCCAGCAGCTTGCTACGGACTAGCGGGAACAATGAGCAGTTCTTC. Amino acids: CASSLLRTSGNNEQFF. The rearrangement links TRBV5-6 to TRBJ2-1; TRBD2 matches at 12 bases. Germline values: CDR1 SGHDT, CDR2 YYEEEE. This CDR3 region has 16 residues. J was trimmed by 5 bases and V by 1 base; bases with no gene match: 4.

The rearrangement uses TRBV28 and TRBJ2-2; 7 positions agree with TRBD1. Germline V gives CDR1 MDHEN, CDR2 SYDVKM. The length of the CDR3 is 15 residues. V was clipped by 6 bases and J by 3 bases; unmatched bases: 7. Here the CDR3 reads CASSLPTGDTGELFF. The CDR3 region has the DNA TGTGCCAGCAGCCTCCCCACAGGGGACACCGGGGAGCTGTTTTTT.

This clone came up once. The chain carries TRBV6-1 and TRBJ1-2; maybe TRBD1 (5 bases). Germline lookup yields CDR1 MNHNS and CDR2 SASEGT. The CDR3 consists of 13 residues. Trimming took 5 bases from V and 4 from J, leaving 11 bases between them. The CDR3 reads CASSLDSFYGYTF. The CDR3 bases are TGTGCCAGCAGTCTCGACAGCTTCTATGGCTACACCTTC.

The chain employs TRBV28 and TRBJ2-7; 8 bases match TRBD2. V gave up 3 bases and J gave up 2 bases; unmatched junction bases: 6. Germline assignment: CDR1 MDHEN and CDR2 SYDVKM. CDR3 length: 15 amino acids. The CDR3 here is CASSFPAGVTYEQYF. CDR3 DNA sequence: TGTGCCAGCAGTTTTCCAGCGGGAGTCACCTACGAGCAGTACTTC.

The chain joins TRBV7-9 to TRBJ2-5, with TRBD1 as a possible D gene (6 bases). The J call is in doubt because the DNA end fits TRBJ2-7 better. Germline assignment: CDR1 SEHNR and CDR2 FQNEAQ (reference sequence). The CDR3 sequence is 12 residues long. The CDR3 sequence is CASRQGSYEQYF. CDR3 nucleotides: TGTGCCAGCAGACAGGGTTCCTACGAGCAGTACTTC.

The genes are TRBV6-5 and TRBJ2-7, with TRBD2 matching 11 bases. Unmatched junction bases numbered 9, after V lost 6 bases and J lost 5 bases. Germline CDR1 MNHEY, CDR2 SVGAGI. The CDR3 covers 15 residues. DNA for the CDR3: TGTGCCAGCAGACTAACTAGCGGGGGCCCGAACGAGCAGTACTTC. It yields the protein CASRLTSGGPNEQYF.

J is TRBJ2-3 and V is TRBV5-1; D uncertain. Germline-derived CDR1 and CDR2 are SGHRS and YFSETQ. V was shortened by 2 bases and J by 1 base, with 8 bases between the two germline ends. The CDR3 runs 14 residues. Here the CDR3 DNA reads TGCGCCAGCAGCTTCTCCAGCGGCACAGATACGCAGTATTTT. Residues: CASSFSSGTDTQYF.

The rearrangement joins TRBV7-8 to TRBJ1-4; 7 nucleotides align to TRBD1. V lost 1 base and J lost 8; bases outside the gene matches: 4. This CDR3 is 14 amino acids long. CDR1 and CDR2 from the germline V gene are SGHVS and FQNEAQ. In DNA, the CDR3 is TGTGCCAGCAGCTTAGGTGACAGGGAAGAAAAACTGTTTTTT. This gives the protein CASSLGDREEKLFF.

The chain joins TRBV9 to TRBJ2-1; the D gene is possibly TRBD1 (6 bases). V was pared by 1 base and J by 8 bases, with 22 bases between. CDR3 length: 17 residues. Germline V gene sequence: CDR1 SGDLS, CDR2 YYNGEE. The CDR3 loop reads CASSVTYRYGQIDEQFF. The CDR3 region has the DNA TGTGCCAGCAGCGTAACGTACCGGTACGGACAGATCGATGAGCAGTTCTTC.

V is TRBV5-1 and J is TRBJ2-3; 7 nucleotides line up with TRBD1. Germline CDR1 and CDR2: SGHRS and YFSETQ. V gave up 0 bases and J gave up 7 bases; unmatched junction bases: 5. The CDR3 runs to 14 residues. CDR3 in DNA: TGCGCCAGCAGCTTGGGACAGGGATTGCATACGCAGTATTTT. This translates into CASSLGQGLHTQYF.

The chain carries TRBV19 and TRBJ1-2; D uncertain. V lost 0 bases and J 2 bases, leaving 7 bases between the germline ends. The CDR3 sequence is 14 residues long. Germline V lookup: CDR1 LNHDA, CDR2 SQIVND (reference sequence). This CDR3 reads CASSIDLRNYGYTF. The CDR3 DNA follows: TGTGCCAGTAGTATAGATCTGAGGAACTATGGCTACACCTTC.

V usage is TRBV7-8 and J usage is TRBJ2-2; 14 nucleotides align to TRBD2. Trimming took 5 bases from V and 6 from J; bases not matched to a gene: 11. Germline CDR1 and CDR2: SGHVS and FQNEAQ. CDR3 size: 18 residues. The chain's CDR3 is CASSPWRGLAGVAGELFF. DNA for the CDR3: TGTGCCAGCAGCCCCTGGAGGGGACTAGCGGGAGTAGCCGGGGAGCTGTTTTTT. Full variable domain (remainder filled in from reference TRBV7-8 and TRBJ2-2): GAGVSQSPRYKVAKRGQDVALRCDPISGHVSLFWYQQALGQGPEFLTYFQNEAQLDKSGLPSDRFFAERPEGSVSTLKIQRTQQEDSAVYLCASSPWRGLAGVAGELFFGEGSRLTVL.

The chain combines TRBV10-1 with TRBJ2-3; possible D gene TRBD1, 6 bases. Germline V gene lookup returns CDR1 WNHNN and CDR2 SYGVQD (reference sequence). Trimming took off 4 bases at V and 2 bases at J, with 16 bases between the two ends. CDR3 length equals 16 residues. In DNA, the CDR3 is TGCGCCAGCAGTGGAGTGGGGGCGCCCTACACAGATACGCAGTATTTT. Translating it yields CASSGVGAPYTDTQYF.

The gene calls are TRBV11-3 and TRBJ2-5; D gene uncertain. CDR1 is SGHNT, CDR2 YENEEA, per germline. V was clipped by 5 bases and J by 2 bases, with 15 bases between them. The CDR3 is 15 residues long. The CDR3 DNA follows: TGTGCCAGCAGCCAAGGTGGAGTGTCTCAAGAGACCCAGTACTTC. Its protein is CASSQGGVSQETQYF.

The chain links TRBV4-3 to TRBJ1-1, with 10 bases that match TRBD1. Looked up from germline, CDR1 is LGHNA and CDR2 is YSLEER. The CDR3 has 18 amino acids. V lost 4 bases and J lost 5; bases outside the gene matches: 16. The DNA of the CDR3 is TGCGCCAGCAGCCCGATGTGGACAGGGGGTGCCTCGGGTACTGAAGCTTTCTTT. Its translation: CASSPMWTGGASGTEAFF.